These 28 T cell receptor beta chains share one sample of origin, sequenced in a study of cytomegalovirus exposure and HLA in healthy donors. 13 Jbeta primers and 60 Vbeta primers were used for the PCR. The assay was immunoSEQ multiplex PCR, and TCRdb's table has in-frame clones only and misses some. The sample records some 150,000 clones, just under 70% being singletons. The sequenced material came from PBMCs. The receptors come from a man in his 60s in good health and CMV-seronegative.

V usage is TRBV10-3 and J usage is TRBJ1-5; D possibly corresponds to TRBD2 (6 bases). The DNA end is more similar to TRBJ2-3, so the J call may be wrong. This CDR3 has 14 residues. CDR1 is ENHRY and CDR2 is SYGVKD in the germline V gene. The CDR3 spells CAISDGGIGQPQYF. The CDR3 nucleotides are TGTGCCATCAGTGATGGGGGGATCGGTCAGCCCCAGTATTTT.

The CDR3 spells CASSPGDVYGYTF. CDR3 nucleotide sequence: TGTGCCAGCAGTCCGGGAGACGTTTATGGCTACACCTTC. This chain links TRBV6-6 with TRBJ1-2; D unresolved. The CDR3 consists of 13 residues. Germline V gene data show CDR1 as MNHNY and CDR2 as SVGAGI (reference sequence). V lost 5 bases and J lost 5, with 12 bases in between.

V usage is TRBV28 and J usage is TRBJ1-5; TRBD1 matches at 9 bases. The V and J ends lost 3 bases and 3 bases, in that order; junction bases with no gene match: 12. Germline values: CDR1 MDHEN, CDR2 SYDVKM. The length of the CDR3 is 18 residues. The CDR3 protein is CASSFSPDRGGSNQPQHF. CDR3 nucleotides: TGTGCCAGCAGTTTTTCCCCTGACAGGGGGGGTTCCAATCAGCCCCAGCATTTT.

The chain combines TRBV7-8 with TRBJ2-1, with D perhaps TRBD2 (5 bases). Looked up from germline, CDR1 is SGHVS and CDR2 is FQNEAQ. This CDR3 comprises 13 residues. Trimming left V 3 bases short and J 6 bases short, with 9 bases between. CDR3 residues: CASSFQLGNEQFF. DNA of the CDR3: TGTGCCAGCAGCTTCCAACTAGGCAATGAGCAGTTCTTC. Full variable domain (missing parts from reference TRBV7-8 and TRBJ2-1): GAGVSQSPRYKVAKRGQDVALRCDPISGHVSLFWYQQALGQGPEFLTYFQNEAQLDKSGLPSDRFFAERPEGSVSTLKIQRTQQEDSAVYLCASSFQLGNEQFFGPGTRLTVL.

J is TRBJ1-2 and V is TRBV19, with D possibly being TRBD1 (5 bases). Trimming cost V 3 bases and J 0 bases, with 11 bases left between them. The germline V gene encodes CDR1 LNHDA and CDR2 SQIVND (reference sequence). CDR3 size: 15 residues. In DNA form, the CDR3 reads TGTGCCAGTAGTATGGCCAGGGATTCTAACTATGGCTACACCTTC. This translates into CASSMARDSNYGYTF.

This clone came up a few times. The genes are TRBV5-1 and TRBJ2-7, with 13 positions matching TRBD2. J gave up 5 bases and V 5 bases, and 10 bases lay outside the gene matches. The V gene's germline CDR1 is SGHRS and CDR2 YFSETQ. This CDR3 has 16 residues. This CDR3 reads CASSFGLAGVWNEQYF. Here the CDR3 DNA reads TGCGCCAGCAGTTTCGGACTAGCGGGAGTCTGGAACGAGCAGTACTTC.

The chain is built from TRBV5-1 and TRBJ2-2; TRBD1 agrees at 11 bases. Germline loops: CDR1 SGHRS, CDR2 YFSETQ. This CDR3 is built from 17 residues. The V segment lost 0 bases and the J segment 5 bases; nucleotides outside the gene matches: 6. CDR3 in amino acids: CASSLAGTGGGTGELFF. The DNA for the CDR3 is TGCGCCAGCAGCTTGGCCGGGACAGGGGGAGGAACCGGGGAGCTGTTTTTT.

The chain couples TRBV7-8 to TRBJ2-1; no firm D call. The CDR3 is made up of 14 amino acids. Germline V gives CDR1 SGHVS, CDR2 FQNEAQ. Trimming took off 1 base at V and 4 bases at J, with 8 bases between the two ends. The CDR3 is CASSLERVYNEQFF. The CDR3, as DNA: TGTGCCAGCAGCTTAGAGCGAGTGTACAATGAGCAGTTCTTC.

The rearrangement uses TRBV7-3 and TRBJ2-1; 12 bases are a match to TRBD2. Germline V lookup: CDR1 SGHTA, CDR2 FQGTGA. The J segment lost 3 bases and the V segment lost 5 bases, leaving 8 bases of the junction unmatched. This CDR3 contains 17 residues. For the CDR3, the DNA is TGTGCCAGCAGCCGGACTAGCGGGGCGGGGGGCTACAATGAGCAGTTCTTC. This encodes CASSRTSGAGGYNEQFF.

CDR3 bases: TGCGCCAGCAGACTTTGGTCAGATACGCAGTATTTT. Its translation is CASRLWSDTQYF. The chain couples TRBV5-1 to TRBJ2-3, with D uncertain. CDR3 length equals 12 residues. V gave up 5 bases and J gave up 4 bases, with 8 bases separating them. Germline values: CDR1 SGHRS, CDR2 YFSETQ.

The J gene is TRBJ1-5, the V gene TRBV2; D may be TRBD1 (5 bases). V dropped 8 bases and J dropped 3 bases, with 17 bases sitting between them. The CDR3 length is 15 residues. The germline V gene has CDR1 SNHLY and CDR2 FYNNEI. This CDR3 reads CASGARGGVNQPQHF. As DNA, the CDR3 is TGTGCCAGCGGGGCGCGGGGGGGGGTCAATCAGCCCCAGCATTTT. Looking up the rest from reference TRBV2 and TRBJ1-5 gives the full variable domain: EPEVTQTPSHQVTQMGQEVILRCVPISNHLYFYWYRQILGQKVEFLVSFYNNEISEKSEIFDDQFSVERPDGSNFTLKIRSTKLEDSAMYFCASGARGGVNQPQHFGDGTRLSIL.

In its sample, this clone was seen a few times. The chain is built from TRBV5-1 and TRBJ2-2; D gene uncertain. The CDR3 covers 16 residues. Germline loops: CDR1 SGHRS, CDR2 YFSETQ. V was shortened by 0 bases and J by 9 bases, with 18 bases between the two germline ends. The CDR3 bases are TGCGCCAGCAGCTTGGCCATTCAGAGAGGTTCGAGGGAGCTGTTTTTT. It translates to CASSLAIQRGSRELFF.

V is TRBV5-4 and J is TRBJ1-3; D may be TRBD1 (6 bases). The CDR3 contains 17 residues. The germline V gene has CDR1 SGHNT and CDR2 YYREEE (reference sequence). The V end was cut by 0 bases, the J end by 1 base, with 14 bases between. CDR3 DNA: TGTGCCAGCAGCTTGGACGCGGGGGGCAGATCTGGAAACACCATATATTTT. Amino acid sequence: CASSLDAGGRSGNTIYF.

This chain connects TRBV29-1 to TRBJ2-2; tentative D call: TRBD1 (6 bases). Germline V gene data show CDR1 as SQVTM and CDR2 as ANQGSEA. V shed 8 bases and J shed 5 bases, with 15 bases lying between them. The CDR3 is made up of 13 amino acids. The DNA for the CDR3 is TGCAGCACTTCGGACAGTTTTACCGGGGAGCTGTTTTTT. Its protein product is CSTSDSFTGELFF.

CDR3 amino acids: CASSFRDRGTEAFF. CDR3 nucleotide sequence: TGTGCCAGCAGCTTCCGGGACAGGGGCACTGAAGCTTTCTTT. The chain carries TRBV7-9 and TRBJ1-1; 10 nucleotides agree with TRBD1. This CDR3 region has 14 residues. Germline-derived CDR1 and CDR2 are SEHNR and FQNEAQ (reference sequence). V lost 3 bases to trimming and J lost 4 bases; unmatched junction nucleotides: 2.

V is TRBV7-2 and J is TRBJ1-2, with TRBD1 matching over 7 bases. Germline V lookup: CDR1 SGHTA, CDR2 FQGNSA. V gave up 5 bases and J gave up 5 bases; unmatched junction bases: 8. The CDR3 sequence is 14 residues long. CDR3 DNA: TGTGCCAGCAGCAGTTCCGGGACAGATTATGGCTACACCTTC. This codes for CASSSSGTDYGYTF. Drawing the rest from reference TRBV7-2 and TRBJ1-2, the complete variable domain is GAGVSQSPSNKVTEKGKDVELRCDPISGHTALYWYRQSLGQGLEFLIYFQGNSAPDKSGLPSDRFSAERTGGSVSTLTIQRTQQEDSAVYLCASSSSGTDYGYTFGSGTRLTVV.

This chain joins TRBV30 and TRBJ2-5; a possible D gene is TRBD2 (5 bases). The germline V gene encodes CDR1 GTSNPN and CDR2 SVGIG (reference sequence). The CDR3 runs to 14 residues. V was cut by 4 bases and J by 5 bases, with 17 bases left in between. This chain's CDR3 is CAWMGRGPGETQYF. The CDR3 DNA reads as TGTGCCTGGATGGGTCGAGGGCCGGGGGAGACCCAGTACTTC.

The J gene is TRBJ1-1, the V gene TRBV7-9; TRBD1 is a possible D gene (5 bases). With 3 bases removed from V and 5 bases from J, the gap between germline ends came to 13 bases. Per the germline V gene, CDR1 is SEHNR and CDR2 is FQNEAQ (reference sequence). The CDR3 totals 14 residues. CDR3 residues: CASSFDGGETEAFF. The CDR3 coding sequence is TGTGCCAGCAGCTTTGACGGGGGGGAAACTGAAGCTTTCTTT.

The V and J genes are TRBV7-8 and TRBJ2-7; perhaps TRBD2 as D (6 bases). The V end lost 1 base, the J end lost 3 bases, and 13 bases lay between the germline ends. The CDR3 runs 15 residues. CDR1 and CDR2 from the germline V gene are SGHVS and FQNEAQ. The CDR3 loop reads CASSLEGGGVYEQYF. CDR3 bases: TGTGCCAGCAGCTTAGAGGGAGGCGGCGTCTACGAGCAGTACTTC.

The V gene is TRBV6-4, the J gene TRBJ2-2; 8 positions agree with TRBD1. This CDR3 comprises 16 residues. Germline CDR1 and CDR2: MRHNA and SNTAGT. After removal of 4 bases from V and 0 bases from J, the junction contained 4 bases not matched to a gene. CDR3 bases: TGTGCCAGCAGTGCCGAGGGACAGGCGAACACCGGGGAGCTGTTTTTT. Protein sequence: CASSAEGQANTGELFF.

The chain is built from TRBV5-1 and TRBJ2-5; TRBD2 matches at 7 bases. The J segment lost 4 bases and the V segment lost 1 base, leaving 4 bases of the junction unmatched. CDR1 is SGHRS, CDR2 YFSETQ, per germline. The CDR3 covers 14 residues. CDR3 amino acids: CASSLSGGGETQYF. CDR3 DNA: TGCGCCAGCAGCTTGTCGGGGGGAGGAGAGACCCAGTACTTC.

V is TRBV5-1 and J is TRBJ1-1, with D perhaps TRBD1 (5 bases). Germline-derived CDR1 and CDR2 are SGHRS and YFSETQ. Trimming took 3 bases from V and 0 from J, leaving 15 bases between them. The CDR3 runs to 16 residues. The CDR3, as DNA: TGCGCCAGCAGCTGGACGGCAGGGTTGATGAACACTGAAGCTTTCTTT. Its protein product is CASSWTAGLMNTEAFF.

The V and J genes are TRBV5-4 and TRBJ2-6, with D unclear. CDR3 size: 18 residues. Deletions cut 3 bases from V and 0 bases from J, with 16 bases between. Germline V CDR1 and CDR2: SGHNT, YYREEE (reference sequence). CDR3 sequence: CASSSVLGRSSGANVLTF. CDR3 sequence (DNA): TGTGCCAGCAGCTCGGTTCTAGGTCGATCCTCTGGGGCCAACGTCCTGACTTTC.

The V call is TRBV7-2, the J call TRBJ2-1; D gene uncertain. The V end lost 0 bases, the J end lost 3 bases, and 9 bases lay between the germline ends. The CDR3 consists of 15 residues. Germline assignment: CDR1 SGHTA and CDR2 FQGNSA. The CDR3 region has the DNA TGTGCCAGCAGCTTAGCGCTTGTAGTCTACAATGAGCAGTTCTTC. This translates into CASSLALVVYNEQFF.

The rearrangement links TRBV6-1 to TRBJ2-7, with TRBD1 identical over 8 bases. This CDR3 has 16 amino acids. V gave up 0 bases and J gave up 5 bases; unmatched junction bases: 9. Germline CDR1 is MNHNS and CDR2 is SASEGT. The CDR3 sequence: CASSEAPGGDVHEQYF. Here the CDR3 DNA reads TGTGCCAGCAGTGAAGCGCCAGGGGGCGACGTACACGAGCAGTACTTC.

This clone has only a few counts. J is TRBJ2-2 and V is TRBV27; D might be TRBD2 (6 bases). Germline V gene sequence: CDR1 MNHEY, CDR2 SMNVEV (reference sequence). Trimming shortened V by 6 bases and J by 5 bases, and 16 bases separated the two germline ends. CDR3 length: 15 residues. As DNA, the CDR3 is TGTGCCAGCAGCGCATTGGGCGGGGTGACCGGGGAGCTGTTTTTT. It specifies CASSALGGVTGELFF.

In this sample, this clone turned up a few times. The chain combines TRBV28 with TRBJ2-7; D perhaps matches TRBD1 (5 bases). In germline, CDR1 is MDHEN, CDR2 SYDVKM. Trimming shortened V by 1 base and J by 3 bases, and 16 bases separated the two germline ends. This CDR3 contains 16 residues. The CDR3 spells CASSLFGREVLYEQYF. The CDR3 DNA is TGTGCCAGCAGTTTATTCGGCAGGGAAGTCCTCTACGAGCAGTACTTC. Variable domain in full (rest from reference TRBV28 and TRBJ2-7): DVKVTQSSRYLVKRTGEKVFLECVQDMDHENMFWYRQDPGLGLRLIYFSYDVKMKEKGDIPEGYSVSREKKERFSLILESASTNQTSMYLCASSLFGREVLYEQYFGPGTRLTVT.

This chain joins TRBV5-6 and TRBJ1-1; D may be TRBD1 (6 bases). The CDR3 is made up of 14 amino acids. The V end lost 0 bases, the J end lost 6 bases, and 12 bases lay between the germline ends. Germline CDR1 SGHDT, CDR2 YYEEEE. The CDR3 nucleotides are TGTGCCAGCAGCTTGGATGCGGGGGCGGCTGAAGCTTTCTTT. This sequence encodes CASSLDAGAAEAFF.